This TCR beta chain was sequenced in a study of Tregs in tolerant kidney transplant recipients. Unstimulated Tregs (CD4+CD25+CD127-) and CD4+CD25- non-Tregs were sorted from PBMCs. The CDR3 runs to 15 residues. V gave up 0 bases and J gave up 2 bases; unmatched junction bases: 4. CDR1 and CDR2 (germline): SGHNT, YYREEE (reference sequence). Here immunoSEQ multiplex PCR was the method, and the copy in TCRdb shows in-frame clones only, minus some. The data show about 240,000 clones, about 80% seen once. The V and J genes are TRBV5-4 and TRBJ2-5, with 7 bases lining up with TRBD2. What was sequenced was CD4+ T cells from blood. This clonotype originated in a human donor in good health. CDR3 amino acids: CASSLAAGAQETQYF. CDR3 DNA: TGTGCCAGCAGCTTGGCGGCGGGAGCTCAAGAGACCCAGTACTTC.